The 20 T cell receptor beta chains listed next were all sequenced from one sample in a study of T-cell memory formation after mild COVID-19. TCRdb independently ran MiXCR on the 5' RACE reads; one entry per CDR3 protein. The sample records about 270,000 distinct CDR3 sequences, around 15% being singletons. Sample: PBMCs or a T cell subset sorted from them (not recorded which). Source of these receptors: a man younger than 35 who had mild COVID-19 (a few samples of this study predate the infection). Cell type and time point are not known.

This chain links TRBV9 with TRBJ1-6; no firm D call. In germline, CDR1 is SGDLS, CDR2 YYNGEE. The CDR3 is made up of 14 amino acids. The V end lost 0 bases, the J end lost 12 bases, and 13 bases lay between the germline ends. The CDR3 bases are TGTGCCAGCAGCGTAGGGGCAGCGCGGCAACCCCTCCACTTT. It translates to CASSVGAARQPLHF. The whole variable domain, remainder taken from reference TRBV9 and TRBJ1-6, is DSGVTQTPKHLITATGQRVTLRCSPRSGDLSVYWYQQSLDQGLQFLIQYYNGEERAKGNILERFSAQQFPDLHSELNLSSLELGDSALYFCASSVGAARQPLHFGNGTRLTVT.

V and J are TRBV7-2 and TRBJ1-5, with a weak D call TRBD1 (6 bases). The germline V gene has CDR1 SGHTA and CDR2 FQGNSA. The germline V and J ends were trimmed by 4 bases and 4 bases, with 11 bases remaining between them. The CDR3 runs 14 residues. CDR3 bases: TGTGCCAGCAGCTCGGGGGGGGCTAATCAGCCCCAGCATTTT. It yields the protein CASSSGGANQPQHF.

The sample holds a few counts of this clonotype. V usage is TRBV7-8 and J usage is TRBJ2-6; D is unresolved. Germline loops: CDR1 SGHVS, CDR2 FQNEAQ. The CDR3 runs to 15 residues. V lost 4 bases, J lost 0 bases, and 7 bases lay in between. In DNA form, the CDR3 reads TGTGCCAGCAGCTCGGTGATCTCTGGGGCCAACGTCCTGACTTTC. Its translation is CASSSVISGANVLTF.

The chain uses TRBV9 and TRBJ2-3, with TRBD2 identical over 9 bases. The germline gives CDR1 SGDLS, CDR2 YYNGEE. J lost 3 bases, V lost 3 bases, and 8 bases had no gene match. This CDR3 region has 16 residues. For the CDR3, the DNA is TGTGCCAGCAGCGAGGGACAAGCGGGGGGAACAGATACGCAGTATTTT. Its translation: CASSEGQAGGTDTQYF.

The V gene is TRBV20-1, the J gene TRBJ1-2; the D is unclear. V was pared by 5 bases and J by 1 base, with 20 bases between. The V gene's germline CDR1 is DFQATT and CDR2 SNEGSKA (reference sequence). The CDR3 extends over 16 amino acids. The CDR3 protein is CSALNPGYKFNYGYTF. The CDR3 nucleotides read TGCAGTGCTCTCAACCCGGGATACAAATTTAACTATGGCTACACCTTC.

This clonotype was counted a few times. V is TRBV5-1 and J is TRBJ2-3; 8 bases align to TRBD2. V lost 3 bases and J lost 1; bases outside the gene matches: 7. Germline loops: CDR1 SGHRS, CDR2 YFSETQ. This CDR3 is built from 16 residues. The CDR3 protein is CASSSDLSGGTDTQYF. CDR3 coding DNA: TGCGCCAGCAGCTCGGACCTTAGCGGGGGCACAGATACGCAGTATTTT.

This clonotype turned up a few times. The chain links TRBV4-1 to TRBJ2-7, with D maybe TRBD2 (5 bases). Germline V CDR1 and CDR2: MGHRA, YSYEKL. V lost 1 base and J 2 bases, leaving 15 bases between the germline ends. The CDR3 loop spans 16 amino acids. Here the CDR3 DNA reads TGCGCCAGCAGCCAAGTCTACGGCCCGGGGACCTACGAGCAGTACTTC. It translates to CASSQVYGPGTYEQYF.

The V and J genes are TRBV7-9 and TRBJ1-4; 7 bases map to TRBD1. CDR3 size: 12 residues. From germline, CDR1 is SEHNR and CDR2 FQNEAQ (reference sequence). V trimming: 6 bases; J trimming: 12 bases; junction bases outside the gene matches: 7. Written as DNA, the CDR3 is TGTGCCAGCAGTCCAACAGGGGTACAACTGTTTTTT. Protein sequence: CASSPTGVQLFF.

The chain has TRBV5-6 and TRBJ2-1; the D call may be TRBD1 or TRBD2 (5 bases each). The CDR3 contains 12 residues. Trimming pared 8 bases from V and 10 bases from J, leaving 16 bases between. Germline V gene lookup returns CDR1 SGHDT and CDR2 YYEEEE. CDR3 nucleotide sequence: TGTGCCAGTAACGGGGCCTCGGGAGAGCAGTTCTTC. Its protein is CASNGASGEQFF. Complete variable domain (other parts from reference TRBV5-6 and TRBJ2-1): DAGVTQSPTHLIKTRGQQVTLRCSPKSGHDTVSWYQQALGQGPQFIFQYYEEEERQRGNFPDRFSGHQFPNYSSELNVNALLLGDSALYLCASNGASGEQFFGPGTRLTVL.

This clonotype was detected only a few times. The V call is TRBV27, the J call TRBJ1-1, with D possibly TRBD1 on 6 matching bases. Trimming took off 2 bases at V and 7 bases at J, with 11 bases between the two ends. This CDR3 spans 13 amino acids. The germline gives CDR1 MNHEY, CDR2 SMNVEV (reference sequence). In DNA form, the CDR3 reads TGTGCCAGCAGTTTAATGGGGGCGGGTGAAGCTTTCTTT. Its translation: CASSLMGAGEAFF.

This chain uses TRBV5-4 with TRBJ2-3; D is uncertain. This CDR3 spans 14 amino acids. The germline V gene has CDR1 SGHNT and CDR2 YYREEE (reference sequence). V was clipped by 0 bases and J by 2 bases, with 7 bases between them. CDR3 sequence: CASSLASYTDTQYF. The DNA for the CDR3 is TGTGCCAGCAGCTTGGCGTCCTACACAGATACGCAGTATTTT.

This clonotype was detected only a few times. The chain uses TRBV10-3 and TRBJ2-7, with 8 positions matching TRBD2. J was trimmed by 3 bases and V by 6 bases; bases with no gene match: 13. CDR1 and CDR2 from the germline V gene are ENHRY and SYGVKD. CDR3 length: 16 residues. DNA of the CDR3: TGTGCCATCAGACCGGTTGGCGGGGGGAATCACTACGAGCAGTACTTC. It encodes CAIRPVGGGNHYEQYF.

This clonotype was detected a few times. The chain links TRBV28 to TRBJ2-5, with D perhaps TRBD2 (5 bases). Germline CDR1 reads MDHEN; CDR2 reads SYDVKM. Trimming took off 5 bases at V and 5 bases at J, with 9 bases between the two ends. The CDR3 loop spans 12 amino acids. CDR3 in amino acids: CASSGRAETQYF. In nucleotides, the CDR3 is TGTGCCAGCAGTGGGCGGGCGGAGACCCAGTACTTC.

There are a few counts of this clonotype. The CDR3 loop reads CASSRIITRGTAVGTQYF. The CDR3 nucleotides are TGCGCCAGCAGCCGCATCATTACGCGGGGGACCGCCGTCGGAACCCAGTACTTC. The chain employs TRBV4-1 and TRBJ2-5; 7 bases line up with TRBD2. The germline CDR1 and CDR2 sequences are MGHRA and YSYEKL. CDR3 length: 18 residues. V trimming: 4 bases; J trimming: 8 bases; junction bases outside the gene matches: 22.

This clonotype occurred a few times. V usage is TRBV30 and J usage is TRBJ1-1, with D tentatively TRBD1 (5 bases). The CDR3 is made up of 15 amino acids. Germline lookup yields CDR1 GTSNPN and CDR2 SVGIG (reference sequence). Trimming pared 3 bases from V and 4 bases from J, leaving 18 bases between. The CDR3 nucleotides read TGTGCCTGGAGGAACCCCCGCGGGACCGGCACTGAAGCTTTCTTT. Its translation: CAWRNPRGTGTEAFF.

This clonotype has more than one count but fewer than ten. This rearrangement joins TRBV29-1 to TRBJ1-2; D is possibly TRBD1 (5 bases). The germline gives CDR1 SQVTM, CDR2 ANQGSEA. The CDR3 has 14 amino acids. Trimming removed 6 bases at V and 3 bases at J, with 17 bases between. CDR3 bases: TGCAGCGTGGGGGACCCGGCGGGGGACTATGGCTACACCTTC. Residues: CSVGDPAGDYGYTF.

The chain is built from TRBV7-9 and TRBJ1-5; D is ambiguous. V was pared by 4 bases and J by 10 bases, with 17 bases between. Germline CDR1 reads SEHNR; CDR2 reads FQNEAQ (reference sequence). The CDR3 totals 14 residues. The DNA for the CDR3 is TGTGCCAGCAGCTCCGCGAAGGCCCTGTTTCCCCAGCATTTT. Its translation is CASSSAKALFPQHF.

There are a few counts of this clonotype. This rearrangement joins TRBV2 to TRBJ1-1; perhaps TRBD1 as D (6 bases). The ends were cut back, 5 bases at V and 6 bases at J, with 16 bases in the middle. Germline-derived CDR1 and CDR2 are SNHLY and FYNNEI. CDR3 size: 14 residues. The CDR3 sequence is CASSNDRFFPEAFF. The CDR3 coding sequence is TGTGCCAGCAGTAATGACAGGTTCTTCCCTGAAGCTTTCTTT.

There are a few counts of this clonotype. This chain uses TRBV5-1 with TRBJ2-1; 7 bases align to TRBD1. V lost 0 bases, J lost 9 bases, and 15 bases stayed unmatched. Germline V lookup: CDR1 SGHRS, CDR2 YFSETQ. The CDR3 extends over 17 amino acids. The CDR3 DNA reads TGCGCCAGCAGCTTGGACAGGGGATCAATCCGAAGATTTGAGCAGTTCTTC. Protein sequence: CASSLDRGSIRRFEQFF.

Comments on this clonotype: The junction shows a germline mismatch at one end, possibly a read error. J is TRBJ2-2 and V is TRBV4-3; TRBD1 agrees at 9 bases. The CDR3 length is 18 residues. Germline loops: CDR1 LGHNA, CDR2 YSLEER. The CDR3 bases are TGCGCCAGCAGCCAAGAACAGGGGGCCACCTTGAACGCCGGGGAGCTGTTTTTT. It specifies CASSQEQGATLNAGELFF.